The 16 T cell receptor beta chains reported below all come from one sample, sequenced in a study of T-cell memory formation after mild COVID-19. MiXCR, applied by TCRdb to the 5' RACE reads, yields one record per CDR3 protein. The table records just over 300,000 distinct CDR3 sequences, roughly 19% of them present only once. Sequencing was performed on PBMCs or a T cell subset sorted from them (not recorded which). The receptors come from a man aged 18-30 years who had mild COVID-19 (a few samples of this study predate the infection). Cell type and time point are not known.

This clonotype was recorded a few times. V and J are TRBV5-4 and TRBJ2-7, with D unresolved. Germline assignment: CDR1 SGHNT and CDR2 YYREEE (reference sequence). This CDR3 spans 11 amino acids. With 4 bases removed from V and 1 base from J, the gap between germline ends came to 3 bases. CDR3 DNA: TGTGCCAGCAGCAAATCCTACGAGCAGTACTTC. Translating it yields CASSKSYEQYF.

This clonotype showed up just a few times. V usage is TRBV3-1 and J usage is TRBJ1-2, with D tentatively TRBD1 (5 bases). The ends were cut back, 7 bases at V and 4 bases at J, with 10 bases in the middle. There are 12 residues in the CDR3. Germline CDR1 reads LGHDT; CDR2 reads YNNKEL (reference sequence). The CDR3 region is CASTKGPYGYTF. CDR3 DNA: TGTGCCAGCACGAAGGGGCCCTATGGCTACACCTTC.

The sample holds one count of this clonotype. DNA of the CDR3: TGTGCCAGCAGCCAAGACTTCCGGGGGGCGCTGGGGACCCAGTACTTC. This gives the protein CASSQDFRGALGTQYF. J is TRBJ2-5 and V is TRBV4-2, with a tentative D call TRBD2 (7 bases). The germline CDR1 and CDR2 sequences are LGHNA and YNFKEQ. This CDR3 is 16 amino acids long. With 0 bases removed from V and 7 bases from J, the gap between germline ends came to 18 bases.

V is TRBV10-3 and J is TRBJ1-1; possible D gene TRBD1, 5 bases. V dropped 11 bases and J dropped 1 base, with 11 bases sitting between them. Germline V gene lookup returns CDR1 ENHRY and CDR2 SYGVKD. This CDR3 contains 12 residues. CDR3 region: CAVAQGNTEAFF. The CDR3, as DNA: TGTGCCGTGGCTCAGGGGAACACTGAAGCTTTCTTT.

V usage is TRBV29-1 and J usage is TRBJ1-1; D is possibly TRBD1 (6 bases). The CDR3 runs 13 residues. V was cut by 7 bases and J by 2 bases, with 14 bases left in between. The germline CDR1 and CDR2 sequences are SQVTM and ANQGSEA. Here the CDR3 reads CSGVQGTNTEAFF. The CDR3 bases are TGCAGCGGGGTACAGGGTACCAACACTGAAGCTTTCTTT. Using reference TRBV29-1 and TRBJ1-1 for the parts outside the CDR3, the full variable domain is SAVISQKPSRDICQRGTSLTIQCQVDSQVTMMFWYRQQPGQSLTLIATANQGSEATYESGFVIDKFPISRPNLTFSTLTVSNMSPEDSSIYLCSGVQGTNTEAFFGQGTRLTVV.

This clonotype has just a few counts. V gene TRBV9 combines with J gene TRBJ2-3; D ambiguous. Per germline, CDR1 SGDLS and CDR2 YYNGEE. The CDR3 covers 14 residues. The V end lost 0 bases, the J end lost 4 bases, and 9 bases lay between the germline ends. The CDR3 nucleotides are TGTGCCAGCAGCGTAGGTGGACGGGCAGATACGCAGTATTTT. Translated, it gives CASSVGGRADTQYF.

This clonotype has more than one count but fewer than ten. This rearrangement joins TRBV5-1 to TRBJ2-7, with 9 bases identical to TRBD1. This CDR3 is 14 amino acids long. Germline V gene lookup returns CDR1 SGHRS and CDR2 YFSETQ. The J segment lost 3 bases and the V segment lost 7 bases, leaving 8 bases of the junction unmatched. CDR3 protein: CASGAGTGLYEQYF. CDR3 sequence (DNA): TGCGCCAGCGGGGCCGGGACAGGGCTCTACGAGCAGTACTTC.

This chain connects TRBV7-6 to TRBJ2-5; tentative D call: TRBD2 (6 bases). This CDR3 has 15 amino acids. The ends were cut back, 1 base at V and 5 bases at J, with 14 bases in the middle. Germline CDR1 SGHVS, CDR2 FNYEAQ. This chain's CDR3 is CASSLEGRMGETQYF. The CDR3 nucleotides read TGTGCCAGCAGCTTAGAGGGGAGGATGGGGGAGACCCAGTACTTC.

CDR3 protein: CASKGALGANVLTF. The CDR3 nucleotides are TGTGCCAGCAAGGGGGCTCTTGGGGCCAACGTCCTGACTTTC. This chain links TRBV6-5 with TRBJ2-6; 7 positions match TRBD1. V lost 7 bases, J lost 3 bases, and 3 bases stayed unmatched. The CDR3 consists of 14 residues. Germline values: CDR1 MNHEY, CDR2 SVGAGI.

This chain joins TRBV7-9 and TRBJ2-5; D possibly uses TRBD1 or TRBD2 (5 bases each). V was clipped by 5 bases and J by 3 bases, with 16 bases between them. This CDR3 comprises 15 residues. Germline lookup yields CDR1 SEHNR and CDR2 FQNEAQ (reference sequence). CDR3 residues: CASSPATGTKETQYF. Here the CDR3 DNA reads TGTGCCAGCAGCCCGGCGACGGGGACGAAAGAGACCCAGTACTTC. Based on the CDR3 plus reference TRBV7-9 and TRBJ2-5, the full variable domain is DTGVSQNPRHKITKRGQNVTFRCDPISEHNRLYWYRQTLGQGPEFLTYFQNEAQLEKSRLLSDRFSAERPKGSFSTLEIQRTEQGDSAMYLCASSPATGTKETQYFGPGTRLLVL.

This clonotype was observed a handful of times. This chain joins TRBV6-6 and TRBJ2-7; the D is unclear. Trimming cost V 5 bases and J 6 bases, with 8 bases left between them. This CDR3 has 11 residues. Per the germline V gene, CDR1 is MNHNY and CDR2 is SVGAGI (reference sequence). This CDR3 is CASSKAAEQYF. CDR3 sequence (DNA): TGTGCCAGCAGTAAGGCCGCCGAGCAGTACTTC.

The chain combines TRBV14 with TRBJ1-6, with D tentatively TRBD1 (6 bases). The ends were cut back, 6 bases at V and 7 bases at J, with 10 bases in the middle. Germline V CDR1 and CDR2: SGHDN, FVKESK. The CDR3 loop spans 13 amino acids. The CDR3: CASRMQGNSPLHF. The CDR3 DNA follows: TGTGCCAGCAGAATGCAGGGGAATTCACCCCTCCACTTT.

The chain links TRBV7-2 to TRBJ2-3; D unclear. Germline CDR1 is SGHTA and CDR2 is FQGNSA. Trimming left V 2 bases short and J 1 base short, with 7 bases between. The CDR3 is 14 residues long. The DNA of the CDR3 is TGTGCCAGCAGCTTACTCCGGCGCACAGATACGCAGTATTTT. Protein product: CASSLLRRTDTQYF.

This clonotype was observed a handful of times. The chain employs TRBV4-3 and TRBJ2-7; no clear D gene. Germline values: CDR1 LGHNA, CDR2 YSLEER. The CDR3 runs to 15 residues. The V gene lost 0 bases and the J gene lost 7 bases, with 16 bases spanning the gap. CDR3 nucleotide sequence: TGCGCCAGCAGCCAAGACCCAGGACGGTTGGGAGAGCAGTACTTC. Its translation: CASSQDPGRLGEQYF.

A few counts support this clonotype. The chain links TRBV3-1 to TRBJ2-5, with D unresolved. The length of the CDR3 is 13 residues. The germline V and J ends were trimmed by 4 bases and 7 bases, with 13 bases remaining between them. Germline V lookup: CDR1 LGHDT, CDR2 YNNKEL (reference sequence). The CDR3 here is CASSLVPWGTQYF. The CDR3 bases are TGTGCCAGCAGCCTTGTCCCGTGGGGGACCCAGTACTTC.

This sequence joins TRBV6-5 and TRBJ1-4; maybe TRBD1 (5 bases). This CDR3 spans 17 amino acids. Looked up from germline, CDR1 is MNHEY and CDR2 is SVGAGI. V was cut by 0 bases and J by 5 bases, with 16 bases left in between. The CDR3 sequence: CASSYSPAAGLNEKLFF. CDR3 coding DNA: TGTGCCAGCAGTTACTCTCCCGCCGCAGGGTTGAATGAAAAACTGTTTTTT.